This TCR beta chain was documented in a study of a mutant IDH1 vaccine in newly diagnosed glioma. Study context: The start of vaccination came 4-6 weeks after radiotherapy alone, or with temozolomide cycles. The sex distribution of treated patients was about 62% male and about 38% female, with a mean age of around 40 years. Patients' prior therapy spanned radiotherapy, temozolomide, or both; most underwent both.

The time point denotes: week 5, during vaccination. Vaccine doses each comprised 300 ug of mutant IDH1 20-mer peptide, with topical imiquimod. Here immunoSEQ multiplex PCR was the method, and the copy in TCRdb shows in-frame clones only, minus some. This table has some 55,000 clones, about 90% appearing once. CDR3 size: 12 residues. Trimming took 8 bases from V and 3 from J, leaving 11 bases between them. CDR1 and CDR2 (germline): MNHEY, SMNVEV (reference sequence). On this clone itself: What it binds is not known.

Study-wide results and caveats: Of the patients, about 95% had vaccine-induced immune responses.

The source of this sequence is a woman between 35 and 50 years old with glioma. The V and J genes are TRBV27 and TRBJ2-7; D is undetermined. The sample here was PBMCs, taken from a glioma patient whose treatment included an IDH1 peptide vaccine. CDR3 sequence reads: CASGPVLYEQYF. In DNA, the CDR3 is TGTGCCAGCGGGCCAGTTCTCTACGAGCAGTACTTC.